This entry lists 6 T cell receptor beta chains sequenced from one sample in a study of graft-versus-host responses after intestinal transplantation. Some clones are missing from TCRdb's copy, which holds only in-frame ones; the method was immunoSEQ multiplex PCR. The sample lists 60,000 to 80,000 clones, around 90% occurring once. No cognate antigen is known for these TCRs. Source: unstimulated CD8+ T cells sorted from spleen or lymph node cells, taken before intestinal transplant. Receptors were obtained from a human donor who received an intestinal transplant.

J is TRBJ1-2 and V is TRBV10-3; 7 bases fit TRBD1. CDR3 length equals 14 residues. Germline assignment: CDR1 ENHRY and CDR2 SYGVKD. Trimming took 4 bases from V and 6 from J; bases not matched to a gene: 8. CDR3 coding DNA: TGTGCCATCAGTGGCCCAAAAACAGGGGATGGCTACACCTTC. As protein: CAISGPKTGDGYTF.

The CDR3 is CASSEGQSYEQYF. In DNA, the CDR3 is TGTGCCAGCAGTGAGGGACAGTCCTACGAGCAGTACTTC. The chain carries TRBV2 and TRBJ2-7; 7 bases are shared with TRBD1. Looked up from germline, CDR1 is SNHLY and CDR2 is FYNNEI. Trimming took 3 bases from V and 1 from J; bases not matched to a gene: 0. The CDR3 runs to 13 residues.

This chain uses TRBV13 with TRBJ1-1; D uncertain. Germline loops: CDR1 PRHDT, CDR2 FYEKMQ (reference sequence). The V and J ends lost 0 bases and 0 bases respectively, with 8 bases between them. The CDR3 totals 15 residues. The DNA for the CDR3 is TGTGCCAGCAGCTTAGGCCGGGTCATGAACACTGAAGCTTTCTTT. Translated: CASSLGRVMNTEAFF.

The gene calls are TRBV5-6 and TRBJ1-5; 7 bases are shared with TRBD1. Germline CDR1 is SGHDT and CDR2 is YYEEEE. CDR3 size: 14 residues. The J segment lost 9 bases and the V segment lost 6 bases, leaving 12 bases of the junction unmatched. The CDR3 DNA reads TGTGCCAGCACCAAACAGGGGACCTCGCGGCCCCAGCATTTT. Protein sequence: CASTKQGTSRPQHF.

The rearrangement links TRBV4-2 to TRBJ1-1, with 9 bases lining up with TRBD1. V dropped 0 bases and J dropped 3; count of bases not matched to a gene: 8. The germline CDR1 and CDR2 sequences are LGHNA and YNFKEQ. CDR3 length: 17 amino acids. This CDR3 is CASSQDISGTGHTEAFF. CDR3 sequence (DNA): TGTGCCAGCAGCCAAGATATTTCTGGGACAGGGCACACTGAAGCTTTCTTT.

The V call is TRBV10-3, the J call TRBJ1-3; 7 nucleotides line up with TRBD1. The trim removed 3 bases at V and 4 bases at J, leaving 0 bases unmatched. CDR3 length: 13 residues. Per germline, CDR1 ENHRY and CDR2 SYGVKD. Here the CDR3 reads CAISEGGGNTIYF. CDR3 DNA sequence: TGTGCCATCAGTGAAGGGGGCGGAAACACCATATATTTT.